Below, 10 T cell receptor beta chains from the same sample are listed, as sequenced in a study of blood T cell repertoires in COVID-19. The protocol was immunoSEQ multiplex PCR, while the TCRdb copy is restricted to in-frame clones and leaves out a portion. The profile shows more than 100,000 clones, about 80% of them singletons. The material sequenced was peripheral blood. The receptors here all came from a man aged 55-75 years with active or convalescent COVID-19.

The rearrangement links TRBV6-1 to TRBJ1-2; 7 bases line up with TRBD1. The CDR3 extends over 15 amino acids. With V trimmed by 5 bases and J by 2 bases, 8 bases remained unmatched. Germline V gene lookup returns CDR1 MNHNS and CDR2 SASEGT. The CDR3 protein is CASSNRQGSNYGYTF. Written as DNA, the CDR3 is TGTGCCAGCAGTAATCGACAGGGAAGCAACTATGGCTACACCTTC.

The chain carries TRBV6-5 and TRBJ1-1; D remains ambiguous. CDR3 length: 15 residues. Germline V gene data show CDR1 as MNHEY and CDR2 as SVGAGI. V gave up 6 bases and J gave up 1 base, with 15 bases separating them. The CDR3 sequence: CASSAYSGGNTEAFF. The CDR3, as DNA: TGTGCCAGCAGCGCCTACAGCGGCGGGAACACTGAAGCTTTCTTT.

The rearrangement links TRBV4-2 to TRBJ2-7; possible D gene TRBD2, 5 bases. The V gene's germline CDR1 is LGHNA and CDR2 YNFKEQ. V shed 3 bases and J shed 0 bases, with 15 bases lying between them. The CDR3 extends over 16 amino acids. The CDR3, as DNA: TGTGCCAGCAGCCAGGAGGAAGCGGAGACCTCCTACGAGCAGTACTTC. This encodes CASSQEEAETSYEQYF.

CDR3 sequence: CASGFGQGDETQYF. The DNA for the CDR3 is TGTGCTAGTGGTTTTGGACAGGGGGACGAGACCCAGTACTTC. V usage is TRBV12-5 and J usage is TRBJ2-5, with 10 bases lining up with TRBD1. The junction had 3 bases not matched to a gene; V was cut back by 3 bases and J by 5 bases. CDR3 size: 14 residues. Germline V gene data show CDR1 as LGHNT and CDR2 as FRNRAP. The whole variable domain, remainder taken from reference TRBV12-5 and TRBJ2-5, is DARVTQTPRHKVTEMGQEVTMRCQPILGHNTVFWYRQTMMQGLELLAYFRNRAPLDDSGMPKDRFSAEMPDATLATLKIQPSEPRDSAVYFCASGFGQGDETQYFGPGTRLLVL.

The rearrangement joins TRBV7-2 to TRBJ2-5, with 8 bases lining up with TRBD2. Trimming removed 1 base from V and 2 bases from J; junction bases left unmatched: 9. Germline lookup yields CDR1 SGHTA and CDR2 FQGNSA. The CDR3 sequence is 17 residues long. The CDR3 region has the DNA TGTGCCAGCAGCTTAGGACTAGCGACGACATTTCAAGAGACCCAGTACTTC. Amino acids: CASSLGLATTFQETQYF.

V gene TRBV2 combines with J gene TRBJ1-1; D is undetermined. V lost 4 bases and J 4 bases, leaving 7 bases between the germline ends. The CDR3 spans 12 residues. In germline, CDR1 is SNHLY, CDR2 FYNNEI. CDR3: CASSAIGTEAFF. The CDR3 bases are TGTGCCAGCAGTGCGATCGGCACTGAAGCTTTCTTT.

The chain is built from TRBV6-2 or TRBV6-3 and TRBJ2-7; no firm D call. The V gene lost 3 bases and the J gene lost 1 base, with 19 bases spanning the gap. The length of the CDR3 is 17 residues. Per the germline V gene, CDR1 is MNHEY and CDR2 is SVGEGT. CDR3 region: CASSYTLERRTSYEQYF. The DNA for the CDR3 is TGTGCCAGCAGTTATACTCTAGAAAGGAGAACTTCCTACGAGCAGTACTTC.

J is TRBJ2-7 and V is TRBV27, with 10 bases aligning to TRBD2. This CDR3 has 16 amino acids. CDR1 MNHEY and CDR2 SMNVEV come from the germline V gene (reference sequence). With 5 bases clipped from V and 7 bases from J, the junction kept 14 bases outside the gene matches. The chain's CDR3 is CASSQSTLAGVVEQYF. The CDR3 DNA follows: TGTGCCAGCAGTCAATCCACCCTAGCGGGAGTGGTAGAGCAGTACTTC.

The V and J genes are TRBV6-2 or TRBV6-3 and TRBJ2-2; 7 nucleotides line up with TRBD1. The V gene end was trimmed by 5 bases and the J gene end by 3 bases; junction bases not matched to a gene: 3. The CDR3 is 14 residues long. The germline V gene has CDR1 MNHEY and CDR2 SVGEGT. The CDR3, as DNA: TGTGCCAGCAGTCAGACAGGGTACACCGGGGAGCTGTTTTTT. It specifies CASSQTGYTGELFF.

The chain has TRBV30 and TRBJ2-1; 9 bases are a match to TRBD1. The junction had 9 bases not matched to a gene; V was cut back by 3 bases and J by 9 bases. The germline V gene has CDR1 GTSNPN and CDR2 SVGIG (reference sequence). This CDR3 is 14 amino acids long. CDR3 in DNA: TGTGCCTGGAGCCAGGGACAGGGTTCGGGTGAGCAGTTCTTC. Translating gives CAWSQGQGSGEQFF.